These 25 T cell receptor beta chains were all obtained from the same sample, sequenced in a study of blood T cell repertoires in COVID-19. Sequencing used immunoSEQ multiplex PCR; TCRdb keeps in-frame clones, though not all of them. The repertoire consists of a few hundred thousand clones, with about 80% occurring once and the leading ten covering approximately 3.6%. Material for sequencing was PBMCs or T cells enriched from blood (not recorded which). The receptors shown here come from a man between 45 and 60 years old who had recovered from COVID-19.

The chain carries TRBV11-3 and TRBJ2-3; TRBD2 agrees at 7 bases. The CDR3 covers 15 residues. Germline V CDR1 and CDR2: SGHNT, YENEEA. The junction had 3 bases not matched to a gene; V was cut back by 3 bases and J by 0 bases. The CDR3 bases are TGTGCCAGCAGCTTTCTAGCGGTGAGCACAGATACGCAGTATTTT. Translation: CASSFLAVSTDTQYF.

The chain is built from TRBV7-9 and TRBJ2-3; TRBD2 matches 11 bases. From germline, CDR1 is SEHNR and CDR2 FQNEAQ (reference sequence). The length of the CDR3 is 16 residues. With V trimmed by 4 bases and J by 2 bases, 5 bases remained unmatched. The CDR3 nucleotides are TGTGCCAGCAGCTCCACTAGCGGGAGTGTCACAGATACGCAGTATTTT. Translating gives CASSSTSGSVTDTQYF.

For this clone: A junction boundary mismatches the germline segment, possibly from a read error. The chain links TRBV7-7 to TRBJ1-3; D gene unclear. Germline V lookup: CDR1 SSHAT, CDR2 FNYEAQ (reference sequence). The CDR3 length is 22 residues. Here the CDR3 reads CASSSSPLPRGPDPISGNTIYF. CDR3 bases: TGTGCTAGCAGCTCAAGCCCCCTCCCGCGGGGTCCGGATCCAATCTCTGGAAACACCATATATTTT.

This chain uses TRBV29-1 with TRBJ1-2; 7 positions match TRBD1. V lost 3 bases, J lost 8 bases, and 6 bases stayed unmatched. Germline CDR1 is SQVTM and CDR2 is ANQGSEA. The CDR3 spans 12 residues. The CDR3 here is CSVDSTGPGYTF. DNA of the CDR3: TGCAGCGTTGATTCGACAGGGCCGGGCTACACCTTC.

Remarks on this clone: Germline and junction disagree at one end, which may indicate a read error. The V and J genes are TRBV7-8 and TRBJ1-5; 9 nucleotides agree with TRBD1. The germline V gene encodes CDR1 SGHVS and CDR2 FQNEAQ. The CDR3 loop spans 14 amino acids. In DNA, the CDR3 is TGTGCCAGCAGCGGGACAGGGAGCAGTCAGCCCCAGCATTTT. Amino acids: CASSGTGSSQPQHF.

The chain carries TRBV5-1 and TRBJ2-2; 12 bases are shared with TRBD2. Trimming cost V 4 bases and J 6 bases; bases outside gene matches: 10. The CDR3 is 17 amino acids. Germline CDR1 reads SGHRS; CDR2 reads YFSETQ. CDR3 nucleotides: TGCGCCAGCAGCCCCCTCCCGACTAGCGGGAGTCCCGGGGAGCTGTTTTTT. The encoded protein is CASSPLPTSGSPGELFF.

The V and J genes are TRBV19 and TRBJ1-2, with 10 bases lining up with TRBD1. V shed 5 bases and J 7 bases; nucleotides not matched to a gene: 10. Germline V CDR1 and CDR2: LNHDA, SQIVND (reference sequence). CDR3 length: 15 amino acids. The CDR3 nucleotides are TGTGCCAGTAGTTTAGGGGGACAGGGGAATTTTGGCTACACCTTC. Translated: CASSLGGQGNFGYTF.

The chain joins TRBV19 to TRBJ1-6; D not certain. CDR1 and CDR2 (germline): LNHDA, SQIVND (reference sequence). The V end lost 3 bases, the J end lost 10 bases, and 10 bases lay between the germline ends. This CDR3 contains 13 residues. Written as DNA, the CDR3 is TGTGCCAGTAGTATCTTTGTACAATCACCCCTCCACTTT. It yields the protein CASSIFVQSPLHF.

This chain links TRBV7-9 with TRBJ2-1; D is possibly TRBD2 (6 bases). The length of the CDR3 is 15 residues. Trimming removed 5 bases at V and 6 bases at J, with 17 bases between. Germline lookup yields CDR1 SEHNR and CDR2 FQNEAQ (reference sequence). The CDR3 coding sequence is TGTGCCAGCAGCCCTTCCCCCGGGACTTTCAATGAGCAGTTCTTC. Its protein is CASSPSPGTFNEQFF.

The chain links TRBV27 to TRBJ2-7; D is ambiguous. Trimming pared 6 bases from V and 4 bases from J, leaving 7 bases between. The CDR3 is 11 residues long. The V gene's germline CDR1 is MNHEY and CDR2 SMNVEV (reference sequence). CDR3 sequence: CASSHGYEQYF. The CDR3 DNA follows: TGTGCCAGCAGCCACGGGTACGAGCAGTACTTC.

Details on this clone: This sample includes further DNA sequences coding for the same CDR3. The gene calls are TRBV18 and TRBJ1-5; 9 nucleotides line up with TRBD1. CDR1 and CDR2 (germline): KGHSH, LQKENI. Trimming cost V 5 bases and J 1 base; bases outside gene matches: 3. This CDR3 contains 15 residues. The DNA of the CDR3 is TGTGCCAGCTCATCCGGGACAGGGAGCAATCAGCCCCAGCATTTT. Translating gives CASSSGTGSNQPQHF.

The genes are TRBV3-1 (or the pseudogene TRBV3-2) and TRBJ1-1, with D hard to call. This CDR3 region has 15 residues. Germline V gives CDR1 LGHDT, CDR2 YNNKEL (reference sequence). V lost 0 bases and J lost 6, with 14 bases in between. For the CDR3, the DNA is TGTGCCAGCAGCCAAGATAGAGGATCTGTCTCTGAAGCTTTCTTT. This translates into CASSQDRGSVSEAFF.

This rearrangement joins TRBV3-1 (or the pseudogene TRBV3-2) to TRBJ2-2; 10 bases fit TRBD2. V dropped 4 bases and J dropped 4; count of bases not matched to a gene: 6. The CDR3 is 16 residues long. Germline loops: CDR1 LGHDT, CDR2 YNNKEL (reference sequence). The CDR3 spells CASSPAGGRATGELFF. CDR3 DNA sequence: TGTGCCAGCAGCCCAGCGGGGGGGCGGGCCACCGGGGAGCTGTTTTTT.

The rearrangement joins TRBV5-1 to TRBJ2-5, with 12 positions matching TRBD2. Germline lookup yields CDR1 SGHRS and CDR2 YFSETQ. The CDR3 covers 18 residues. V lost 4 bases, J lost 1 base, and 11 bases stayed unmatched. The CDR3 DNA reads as TGCGCCAGCAGCCCCAGACTAGCGGGAGTCGGGATCCAAGAGACCCAGTACTTC. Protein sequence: CASSPRLAGVGIQETQYF.

The CDR3 is CSVARDYNEQFF. The CDR3 coding sequence is TGCAGCGTTGCGCGGGACTACAATGAGCAGTTCTTC. The chain is built from TRBV29-1 and TRBJ2-1; possible D gene TRBD2, 6 bases. The CDR3 totals 12 residues. Trimming took off 4 bases at V and 3 bases at J, with 7 bases between the two ends. Germline CDR1 and CDR2: SQVTM and ANQGSEA.

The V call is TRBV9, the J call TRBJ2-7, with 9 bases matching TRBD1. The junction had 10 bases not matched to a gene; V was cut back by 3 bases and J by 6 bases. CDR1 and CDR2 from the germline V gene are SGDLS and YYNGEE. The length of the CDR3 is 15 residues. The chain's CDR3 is CASSAEQDRGIEQYF. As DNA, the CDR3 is TGTGCCAGCAGCGCGGAACAGGACAGGGGAATCGAGCAGTACTTC.

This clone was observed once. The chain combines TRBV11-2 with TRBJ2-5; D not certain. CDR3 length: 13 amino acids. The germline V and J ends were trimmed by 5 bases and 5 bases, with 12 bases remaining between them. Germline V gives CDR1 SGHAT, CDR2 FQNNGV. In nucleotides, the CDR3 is TGTGCCAGCAGCCCACTTTCTTTGGAGACCCAGTACTTC. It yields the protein CASSPLSLETQYF.

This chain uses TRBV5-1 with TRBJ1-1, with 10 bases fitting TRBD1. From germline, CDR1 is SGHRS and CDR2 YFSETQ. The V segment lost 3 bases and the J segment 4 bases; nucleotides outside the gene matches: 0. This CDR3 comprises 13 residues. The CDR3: CASSWTGGTEAFF. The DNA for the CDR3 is TGCGCCAGCAGCTGGACAGGGGGCACTGAAGCTTTCTTT.

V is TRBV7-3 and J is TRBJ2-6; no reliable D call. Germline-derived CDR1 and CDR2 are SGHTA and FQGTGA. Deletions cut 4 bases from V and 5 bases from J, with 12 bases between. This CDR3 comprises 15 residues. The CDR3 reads CASSSAQDRANVLTF. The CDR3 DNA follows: TGTGCCAGCAGCTCCGCCCAAGACAGGGCCAACGTCCTGACTTTC.

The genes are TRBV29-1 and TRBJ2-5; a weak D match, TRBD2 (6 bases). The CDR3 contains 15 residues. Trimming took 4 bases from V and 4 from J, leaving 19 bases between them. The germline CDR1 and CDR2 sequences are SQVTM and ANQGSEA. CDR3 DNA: TGCAGCGTTGCCTGGGGGGTGACAAAAGGAGAGACCCAGTACTTC. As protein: CSVAWGVTKGETQYF.

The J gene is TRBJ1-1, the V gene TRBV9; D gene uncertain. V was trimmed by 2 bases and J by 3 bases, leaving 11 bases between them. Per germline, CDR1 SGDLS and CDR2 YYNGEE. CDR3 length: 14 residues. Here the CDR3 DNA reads TGTGCCAGCAGCGTTCGACGGGATGACACTGAAGCTTTCTTT. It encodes CASSVRRDDTEAFF.

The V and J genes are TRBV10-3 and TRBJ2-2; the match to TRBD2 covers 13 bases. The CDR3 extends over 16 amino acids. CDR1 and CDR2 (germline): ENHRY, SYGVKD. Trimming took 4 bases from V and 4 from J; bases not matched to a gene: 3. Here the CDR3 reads CAISGTSGGRTGELFF. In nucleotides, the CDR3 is TGTGCCATCAGTGGGACTAGCGGGGGCCGCACCGGGGAGCTGTTTTTT.

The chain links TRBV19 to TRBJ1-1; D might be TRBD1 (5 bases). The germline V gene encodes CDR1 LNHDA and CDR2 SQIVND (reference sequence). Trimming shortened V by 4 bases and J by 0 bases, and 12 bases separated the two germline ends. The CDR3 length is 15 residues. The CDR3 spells CASSRGQDMNTEAFF. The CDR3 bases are TGTGCCAGTAGTAGAGGACAAGACATGAACACTGAAGCTTTCTTT.

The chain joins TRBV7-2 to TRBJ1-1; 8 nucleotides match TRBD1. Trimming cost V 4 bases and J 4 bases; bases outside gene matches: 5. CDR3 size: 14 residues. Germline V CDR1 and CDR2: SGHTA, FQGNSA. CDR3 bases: TGTGCCAGCAGCTCACTAGACAGGGGCACTGAAGCTTTCTTT. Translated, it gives CASSSLDRGTEAFF. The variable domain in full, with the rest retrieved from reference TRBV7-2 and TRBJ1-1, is GAGVSQSPSNKVTEKGKDVELRCDPISGHTALYWYRQSLGQGLEFLIYFQGNSAPDKSGLPSDRFSAERTGGSVSTLTIQRTQQEDSAVYLCASSSLDRGTEAFFGQGTRLTVV.

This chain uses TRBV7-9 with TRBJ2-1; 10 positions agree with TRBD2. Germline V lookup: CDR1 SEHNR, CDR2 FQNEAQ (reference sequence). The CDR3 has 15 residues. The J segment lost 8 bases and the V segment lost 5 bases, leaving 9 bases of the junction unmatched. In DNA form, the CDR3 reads TGTGCCAGCAGCCATTCACTAGCGGGGAGGGATGAGCAGTTCTTC. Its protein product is CASSHSLAGRDEQFF.